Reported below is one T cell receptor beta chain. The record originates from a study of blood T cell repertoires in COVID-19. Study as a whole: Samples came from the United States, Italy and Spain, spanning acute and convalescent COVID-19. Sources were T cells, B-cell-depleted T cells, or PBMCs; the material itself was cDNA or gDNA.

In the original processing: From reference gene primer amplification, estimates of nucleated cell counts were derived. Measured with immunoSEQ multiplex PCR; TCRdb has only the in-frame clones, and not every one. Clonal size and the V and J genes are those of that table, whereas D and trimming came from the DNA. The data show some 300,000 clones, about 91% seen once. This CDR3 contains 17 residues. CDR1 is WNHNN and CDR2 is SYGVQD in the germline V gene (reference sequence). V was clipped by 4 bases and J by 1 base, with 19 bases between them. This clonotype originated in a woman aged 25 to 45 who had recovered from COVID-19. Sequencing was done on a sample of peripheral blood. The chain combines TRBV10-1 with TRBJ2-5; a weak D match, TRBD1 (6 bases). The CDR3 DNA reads TGCGCCAGCAGTGTAGTGAATGTAGGGGGTTCCCAAGAGACCCAGTACTTC. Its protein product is CASSVVNVGGSQETQYF.